A single sample is the source of the 24 T cell receptor beta chains below, sequenced in a study of blood T cell repertoires in COVID-19. Sequencing used immunoSEQ multiplex PCR; TCRdb keeps in-frame clones, though not all of them. The table includes roughly 43,000 clones, about 90% detected once. Sequenced: peripheral blood. All receptors come from a man aged 50 or older with active COVID-19.

This rearrangement joins TRBV6-6 to TRBJ1-1; D might be TRBD1 (6 bases). Trimming took off 10 bases at V and 5 bases at J, with 17 bases between the two ends. Germline V gene sequence: CDR1 MNHNY, CDR2 SVGAGI (reference sequence). The CDR3 consists of 13 residues. The CDR3 region is CATLRMGATEAFF. The CDR3 DNA sequence: TGTGCCACCCTACGGATGGGGGCGACTGAAGCTTTCTTT.

The V gene is TRBV30, the J gene TRBJ2-7; D perhaps matches TRBD2 (7 bases). Germline CDR1 and CDR2: GTSNPN and SVGIG (reference sequence). V gave up 8 bases and J gave up 7 bases, with 18 bases separating them. The CDR3 is made up of 12 amino acids. CDR3 loop: CAGRGGAKEQYF. For the CDR3, the DNA is TGTGCCGGCAGAGGGGGGGCGAAAGAGCAGTACTTC.

The chain recombines TRBV7-2 with TRBJ2-7; TRBD2 is a possible D gene (7 bases). V was cut by 5 bases and J by 6 bases, with 20 bases left in between. The length of the CDR3 is 15 residues. CDR1 and CDR2 from the germline V gene are SGHTA and FQGNSA. CDR3: CASSLVAGAQGEQYF. The CDR3, as DNA: TGTGCCAGCAGCCTCGTCGCGGGGGCCCAGGGCGAGCAGTACTTC.

The chain employs TRBV15 and TRBJ1-1, with TRBD1 identical over 7 bases. CDR3 length: 12 amino acids. CDR1 LNHNV and CDR2 YYDKDF come from the germline V gene (reference sequence). V lost 4 bases and J lost 7; bases outside the gene matches: 3. The CDR3 reads CATSKTGFEAFF. In DNA, the CDR3 is TGTGCCACCAGCAAGACAGGGTTTGAAGCTTTCTTT.

This clone was observed once. CDR3 loop: CATSDLGQNTGELFF. The CDR3 nucleotides read TGTGCCACCAGTGATTTGGGACAGAACACCGGGGAGCTGTTTTTT. This rearrangement joins TRBV24-1 to TRBJ2-2; maybe TRBD1 (5 bases). Trimming stripped 0 bases from V and 1 base from J, with 5 bases between. This CDR3 has 15 amino acids. Germline CDR1 and CDR2: KGHDR and SFDVKD.

J is TRBJ1-2 and V is TRBV7-2, with 7 bases aligning to TRBD1. Trimming at V came to 5 bases and at J to 6 bases, leaving 9 bases not matched to a gene. CDR3 length: 14 residues. The germline V gene has CDR1 SGHTA and CDR2 FQGNSA. CDR3 DNA: TGTGCCAGCAGCCCCGAGACAGGGAGGAATGGCTACACCTTC. Amino acid sequence: CASSPETGRNGYTF.

The chain employs TRBV5-1 and TRBJ1-4; D perhaps matches TRBD1 (6 bases). The CDR3 totals 15 residues. Germline CDR1 is SGHRS and CDR2 is YFSETQ. V lost 5 bases and J 8 bases, leaving 19 bases between the germline ends. In nucleotides, the CDR3 is TGCGCCAGCAGGAATGGACCAGGGGAAGGGGAAAAACTGTTTTTT. Translation: CASRNGPGEGEKLFF.

The chain recombines TRBV5-6 with TRBJ1-2; D is perhaps TRBD1 (5 bases). The CDR3 covers 15 residues. The germline V gene has CDR1 SGHDT and CDR2 YYEEEE. Trimming shortened V by 7 bases and J by 1 base, and 17 bases separated the two germline ends. The CDR3 DNA sequence: TGTGCCAGCGGGGTTTGGGGCAGCAATAACTATGGCTACACCTTC. This codes for CASGVWGSNNYGYTF. Filled out from reference TRBV5-6 and TRBJ1-2, the complete variable domain reads DAGVTQSPTHLIKTRGQQVTLRCSPKSGHDTVSWYQQALGQGPQFIFQYYEEEERQRGNFPDRFSGHQFPNYSSELNVNALLLGDSALYLCASGVWGSNNYGYTFGSGTRLTVV.

The V gene is TRBV7-3, the J gene TRBJ2-2; 9 positions match TRBD1. J gave up 5 bases and V 2 bases, and 3 bases lay outside the gene matches. The germline V gene encodes CDR1 SGHTA and CDR2 FQGTGA. This CDR3 spans 15 amino acids. The chain's CDR3 is CASSLSGTGTGELFF. CDR3 bases: TGTGCCAGCAGCTTATCCGGGACAGGGACCGGGGAGCTGTTTTTT.

The chain is built from TRBV9 and TRBJ1-1; TRBD1 aligns across 7 bases. The junction had 6 bases not matched to a gene; V was cut back by 0 bases and J by 1 base. The germline CDR1 and CDR2 sequences are SGDLS and YYNGEE. This CDR3 has 16 amino acids. CDR3 nucleotide sequence: TGTGCCAGCAGCGTAGGAGCGGACAGGCCGAACACTGAAGCTTTCTTT. As protein: CASSVGADRPNTEAFF.

The chain combines TRBV6-5 with TRBJ1-1; D is ambiguous. The V gene's germline CDR1 is MNHEY and CDR2 SVGAGI. This CDR3 spans 14 amino acids. Trimming took off 4 bases at V and 2 bases at J, with 11 bases between the two ends. CDR3: CASSWGETNTEAFF. The CDR3 DNA reads TGTGCCAGCAGTTGGGGAGAGACCAACACTGAAGCTTTCTTT.

DNA for the CDR3: TGTGCCAGTAGTAGGGGACAGGGCATGAACACTGAAGCTTTCTTT. Its translation: CASSRGQGMNTEAFF. The chain is built from TRBV19 and TRBJ1-1; 9 bases fit TRBD1. This CDR3 comprises 15 residues. Germline V gene lookup returns CDR1 LNHDA and CDR2 SQIVND (reference sequence). The ends lost 4 bases at V and 0 bases at J; junction bases unmatched: 3.

The chain recombines TRBV5-4 with TRBJ1-2; a weak D match, TRBD1 (5 bases). Germline CDR1 reads SGHNT; CDR2 reads YYREEE (reference sequence). The CDR3 sequence is 14 residues long. Trimming removed 1 base at V and 4 bases at J, with 11 bases between. CDR3 sequence (DNA): TGTGCCAGCAGCTTGAAGGCGGGGACCTATGGCTACACCTTC. Translation: CASSLKAGTYGYTF. Combining the CDR3 with reference TRBV5-4 and TRBJ1-2 gives the whole variable domain ETGVTQSPTHLIKTRGQQVTLRCSSQSGHNTVSWYQQALGQGPQFIFQYYREEENGRGNFPPRFSGLQFPNYSSELNVNALELDDSALYLCASSLKAGTYGYTFGSGTRLTVV.

This chain joins TRBV19 and TRBJ1-3; TRBD1 might be the D (6 bases). In germline, CDR1 is LNHDA, CDR2 SQIVND (reference sequence). There are 15 residues in the CDR3. Trimming stripped 4 bases from V and 1 base from J, with 11 bases between. The CDR3 coding sequence is TGTGCCAGTAGTAAATCCGACAGGTCTGGAAACACCATATATTTT. Residues: CASSKSDRSGNTIYF. Together with reference TRBV19 and TRBJ1-3, the CDR3 gives the full variable domain: DGGITQSPKYLFRKEGQNVTLSCEQNLNHDAMYWYRQDPGQGLRLIYYSQIVNDFQKGDIAEGYSVSREKKESFPLTVTSAQKNPTAFYLCASSKSDRSGNTIYFGEGSWLTVV.

The rearrangement joins TRBV7-9 to TRBJ1-4; 9 bases agree with TRBD1. Germline CDR1 is SEHNR and CDR2 is FQNEAQ (reference sequence). The CDR3 runs to 17 residues. V shed 5 bases, J shed 2 bases, and the junction held 9 bases outside the gene matches. CDR3 loop: CASSQLQGARTNEKLFF. In nucleotides, the CDR3 is TGTGCCAGCAGCCAATTACAGGGGGCGCGCACTAATGAAAAACTGTTTTTT.

This chain links TRBV9 with TRBJ2-5; TRBD2 matches at 8 bases. The CDR3 is 16 amino acids. Losses at the gene ends were 4 bases for V and 4 bases for J; bases not matched to a gene: 12. Germline-derived CDR1 and CDR2 are SGDLS and YYNGEE. The CDR3 sequence is CASSLRGRGASETQYF. In DNA, the CDR3 is TGTGCCAGCAGCCTCCGTGGGCGGGGGGCATCAGAGACCCAGTACTTC.

The chain recombines TRBV11-3 with TRBJ2-1; 7 positions agree with TRBD1. Germline trimming cut 4 bases from V and 9 bases from J; bases unmatched to any gene: 12. The V gene's germline CDR1 is SGHNT and CDR2 YENEEA. CDR3 size: 15 residues. This CDR3 is CASSSSTGIGGEQFF. In DNA form, the CDR3 reads TGTGCCAGCAGCTCCTCGACAGGGATCGGAGGTGAGCAGTTCTTC.

The rearrangement uses TRBV3-1 (or the pseudogene TRBV3-2) and TRBJ2-5; 16 positions match TRBD2. The CDR3 totals 19 residues. V lost 3 bases and J lost 1; bases outside the gene matches: 8. Germline V gene lookup returns CDR1 LGHDT and CDR2 YNNKEL (reference sequence). The CDR3 protein is CASSHLLGLAGGRQETQYF. In nucleotides, the CDR3 is TGTGCCAGCAGCCATCTTCTGGGACTAGCGGGGGGGCGCCAAGAGACCCAGTACTTC.

The rearrangement uses TRBV19 and TRBJ2-3, with a weak D call TRBD2 (6 bases). The CDR3 loop spans 14 amino acids. V dropped 3 bases and J dropped 0 bases, with 7 bases sitting between them. Per the germline V gene, CDR1 is LNHDA and CDR2 is SQIVND (reference sequence). The CDR3 protein is CASSISGSTDTQYF. CDR3 nucleotides: TGTGCCAGTAGTATCAGCGGGAGCACAGATACGCAGTATTTT.

This clone was seen only a few times. The chain has TRBV3-1 (or the pseudogene TRBV3-2) and TRBJ2-5; TRBD2 agrees at 11 bases. The CDR3 length is 15 residues. J lost 6 bases, V lost 1 base, and 4 bases had no gene match. The germline V gene has CDR1 LGHDT and CDR2 YNNKEL (reference sequence). The DNA for the CDR3 is TGTGCCAGCAGCCAAGTCTCTAGCGGGGGGCAGACCCAGTACTTC. Encoded protein: CASSQVSSGGQTQYF.

The chain couples TRBV5-1 to TRBJ2-7, with 11 nucleotides matching TRBD2. Germline CDR1 reads SGHRS; CDR2 reads YFSETQ. This CDR3 region has 15 residues. After removal of 4 bases from V and 1 base from J, the junction contained 4 bases not matched to a gene. This chain's CDR3 is CASSELAGGSYEQYF. As DNA, the CDR3 is TGCGCCAGCAGCGAGCTAGCGGGGGGATCCTACGAGCAGTACTTC.

V usage is TRBV7-9 and J usage is TRBJ2-5, with TRBD2 matching over 8 bases. The CDR3 has 15 residues. V gave up 2 bases and J gave up 7 bases; unmatched junction bases: 9. Germline V gene data show CDR1 as SEHNR and CDR2 as FQNEAQ (reference sequence). The CDR3 DNA reads as TGTGCCAGCAGCTTAAGCGGGAGCGCCTCGGGGACCCAGTACTTC. Protein: CASSLSGSASGTQYF.

V is TRBV7-8 and J is TRBJ2-3; 7 bases are shared with TRBD1. V was clipped by 5 bases and J by 1 base; unmatched bases: 6. This CDR3 has 15 residues. Germline V lookup: CDR1 SGHVS, CDR2 FQNEAQ. As DNA, the CDR3 is TGTGCCAGCAGCAAAAGGGACAGACGCACAGATACGCAGTATTTT. Protein: CASSKRDRRTDTQYF.

This rearrangement joins TRBV14 to TRBJ1-2; D call uncertain. Germline CDR1 and CDR2: SGHDN and FVKESK. Trimming pared 4 bases from V and 13 bases from J, leaving 16 bases between. The CDR3 extends over 12 amino acids. CDR3 sequence (DNA): TGTGCCAGCAGCCCAGGAAGTTACGATCGCACCTTC. It is translated as CASSPGSYDRTF.